The subject of this entry is one T cell receptor beta chain. As originally analysed: It was from reference gene primer amplification that nucleated cell counts were estimated. Sequenced by immunoSEQ multiplex PCR; TCRdb stores in-frame clones only, minus some. V, J and clone size are those of that table, while D and trimming were read from the DNA. The sample holds roughly 240,000 clones, around 83% seen once. This sample was included in a study of blood T cell repertoires in COVID-19. The overall study: T cells, B-cell-depleted T cells, or PBMCs supplied cDNA or gDNA.

The sequenced sample was peripheral blood. The TCR was taken from a man between 18 and 35 years old with active or convalescent COVID-19.

The CDR3 bases are TGTGCCAGCAGCAAAGTCTGTAGGGAGAGGAGCAATCAGCCCCAGCATTTT. Protein sequence: CASSKVCRERSNQPQHF. The gene calls are TRBV21-1 and TRBJ1-5. TRBV21-1 is described as a pseudogene. CDR3 length: 17 amino acids.